This TCR beta chain was identified in a study of cytomegalovirus exposure and HLA in healthy donors. Study-wide points: Later analysis suggested most CMV-associated TCR beta chains were HLA-restricted.

This CDR3 contains 14 residues. Trimming pared 1 base from V and 5 bases from J, leaving 11 bases between. Germline V CDR1 and CDR2: SGHTA, FQGTGA. This clone was picked up a small number of times. The antigen remains undetermined. In the PCR, 60 Vbeta and 13 Jbeta primers were used. The repertoire was sequenced with immunoSEQ multiplex PCR; TCRdb's copy has only in-frame clones and lacks some. The table shows about 170,000 clones, with 72% occurring only once. The TCR sequence derives from a human donor in good health. V and J are TRBV7-3 and TRBJ1-1, with D uncertain. Input material: PBMCs. CDR3 in amino acids: CASSLMPGGTEAFF. The DNA of the CDR3 is TGTGCCAGCAGCTTAATGCCGGGTGGGACTGAAGCTTTCTTT.